A selection of T cell receptor beta chains follows, all from one sample in a study of cytomegalovirus exposure and HLA in healthy donors. TCRdb's copy holds only in-frame clones and misses some; the assay was immunoSEQ multiplex PCR. The repertoire holds 95,000 to 150,000 clones, with approximately 80% as singletons. The material sequenced was PBMCs. All receptors derive from a man in his forties in good health and CMV-seronegative. The CDR3 runs from the conserved cysteine through the conserved F or W. The D gene is left open where the match is weak. Size tells how often a clone was seen (once, few, many) or the class of an expanded clone, and some rows leave it out.

j_call cdr3_length d_call v_call clone_size cdr3_aa cdr3_nt
TRBJ1-1 13 NA TRBV7-8 few CASSLFSETEAFF TGTGCCAGCAGCTTATTCTCAGAAACTGAAGCTTTCTTT
TRBJ2-5 17 TRBD2 TRBV7-3 NA CASSLNWWGGYQETQYF TGTGCCAGCAGCTTAAATTGGTGGGGGGGGTACCAAGAGACCCAGTACTTC
TRBJ1-2 17 TRBD1 TRBV9 NA CASSMREGTEINYGYTF TGTGCCAGCAGCATGAGGGAAGGGACAGAGATTAACTATGGCTACACCTTC
TRBJ2-7 14 TRBD2 TRBV11-2 few CASSSGLARYEQYF TGTGCCAGCAGCTCGGGACTAGCAAGGTACGAGCAGTACTTC
TRBJ2-3 15 TRBD2 TRBV4-1 NA CASSQDRGGSDTQYF TGCGCCAGCAGCCAAGATCGCGGGGGTTCAGATACGCAGTATTTT
TRBJ1-1 13 NA TRBV7-3 NA CASGEYRNTEAFF TGTGCCAGCGGTGAGTATAGGAACACTGAAGCTTTCTTT
TRBJ1-5 17 NA TRBV28 NA CASSFSGFLESNQPQHF TGTGCCAGCAGTTTTTCAGGGTTTTTAGAGAGCAATCAGCCCCAGCATTTT
TRBJ2-3 16 NA TRBV28 few CASSSNRVVGTDTQYF TGTGCCAGCAGTTCTAACAGGGTGGTGGGCACAGATACGCAGTATTTT
TRBJ1-3 15 NA TRBV5-6 NA CASSGGTNSGNTIYF TGTGCCAGCAGCGGCGGGACCAACTCTGGAAACACCATATATTTT
TRBJ2-5 14 NA TRBV29-1 NA CSVLTSGWQETQYF TGCAGCGTTCTAACGTCAGGGTGGCAAGAGACCCAGTACTTC
TRBJ2-5 16 TRBD1 TRBV4-3 NA CASSQTYSQGGETQYF TGCGCCAGCAGCCAAACATACTCACAGGGGGGAGAGACCCAGTACTTC
TRBJ2-5 13 NA TRBV7-3 once CASSSGEQETQYF TGTGCCAGCAGCTCGGGGGAGCAAGAGACCCAGTACTTC
TRBJ1-1 14 NA TRBV9 few CASSVVTRETEAFF TGTGCCAGCAGCGTAGTAACCCGGGAGACTGAAGCTTTCTTT
TRBJ1-1 14 NA TRBV7-6 few CASSPGRPNTEAFF TGTGCCAGCAGCCCAGGTAGACCGAACACTGAAGCTTTCTTT
TRBJ2-5 16 TRBD1 TRBV7-8 NA CASSPRPGQYQETQYF TGTGCCAGCAGCCCCAGGCCGGGACAGTACCAAGAGACCCAGTACTTC
TRBJ2-2 16 TRBD2 TRBV5-4 NA CASSPGGLGGTGELFF TGTGCCAGCAGCCCGGGGGGACTAGGGGGCACCGGGGAGCTGTTTTTT
TRBJ1-1 14 NA TRBV6-5 NA CASGSRGSNTEAFF TGTGCCAGCGGGTCGAGGGGGTCGAACACTGAAGCTTTCTTT
TRBJ1-4 15 TRBD1 TRBV7-9 once CASSSGTGTNENLFF TGTGCCAGCAGCTCGGGGACAGGGACCAATGAAAACCTGTTTTTT